This section outlines one T cell receptor beta chain sequence together with its context. What it recognizes is unknown. Sequencing was performed with immunoSEQ multiplex PCR; in TCRdb, only in-frame clones are kept and a portion is missing. The sample shows 120,000 or so clones, more than 75% of them seen only once. The sample comes from a study of T cell responses to AZD1222 COVID-19 vaccine. General study results and limits: Spike-specific TCR repertoires showed rising breadth and depth after two AZD1222 doses. There were repertoire samples only from the period after the peak T cell response. Nearly half of the spike-specific TCRs reportedly recognize variant regions that carry no mutations.

Sequencing used peripheral blood, obtained on day 0 of AZD1222 vaccination. This receptor was obtained from an adult in good health.

Here the CDR3 DNA reads TGTGCCAGCAGGGGAGCCACTGAAGCTTTCTTT. It translates to CASRGATEAFF. The chain uses TRBV28 and TRBJ1-1; D is unclear. The germline V gene has CDR1 MDHEN and CDR2 SYDVKM. V was pared by 6 bases and J by 4 bases, with 6 bases between. This CDR3 region has 11 residues.